A selection of T cell receptor beta chains follows, all from one sample in a study of monozygotic twins with inflammatory bowel disease. TCRdb reprocessed the 5' RACE reads and reports one entry per CDR3 protein, with no DNA. Reported are fewer than 550,000 distinct CDR3 sequences; the ten largest clones contain roughly 2.5%. Sequencing was carried out using blood. The receptors stem from a human donor with ulcerative colitis or Crohn's disease, or a healthy co-twin of an affected twin (not recorded which). Both conserved end residues are part of each CDR3.

v_gene: TRBV20-1
len: 15
j_gene: TRBJ2-1
CDR3aa: CSAPPSDYPYNEQFF

v_gene: TRBV7-2
len: 15
j_gene: TRBJ2-2
CDR3aa: CASSLAEGGTGELFF

v_gene: TRBV19
len: 14
j_gene: TRBJ1-5
CDR3aa: CASSSTQDSQPQHF

v_gene: TRBV12-3/TRBV12-4
len: 14
j_gene: TRBJ1-5
CDR3aa: CASSFQVWDQPQHF

v_gene: TRBV29-1
len: 13
j_gene: TRBJ1-2
CDR3aa: CSVRQTQNYGYTF

v_gene: TRBV7-9
len: 13
j_gene: TRBJ2-7
CDR3aa: CASSFYGGYEQYF

v_gene: TRBV7-2
len: 15
j_gene: TRBJ2-2
CDR3aa: CASSLEGADTGELFF

v_gene: TRBV6-2/TRBV6-3
len: 15
j_gene: TRBJ2-1
CDR3aa: CASSSAGTSFNEQFF

v_gene: TRBV12-3/TRBV12-4
len: 15
j_gene: TRBJ1-5
CDR3aa: CASSLTGRRDQPQHF

v_gene: TRBV20-1
len: 15
j_gene: TRBJ2-3
CDR3aa: CSARVPSGGTDTQYF

v_gene: TRBV7-6
len: 14
j_gene: TRBJ2-5
CDR3aa: CAIRTGLFQETQYF

v_gene: TRBV9
len: 15
j_gene: TRBJ1-1
CDR3aa: CASSVSTGLNTEAFF

v_gene: TRBV12-3/TRBV12-4
len: 14
j_gene: TRBJ1-5
CDR3aa: CASSFAGLRGPQHF

v_gene: TRBV9
len: 16
j_gene: TRBJ2-1
CDR3aa: CASSASGRSPYNEQFF

v_gene: TRBV10-2
len: 12
j_gene: TRBJ2-3
CDR3aa: CASSDLDDTQYF

v_gene: TRBV15
len: 16
j_gene: TRBJ1-5
CDR3aa: CATSRDPGGTNQPQHF

v_gene: TRBV30
len: 15
j_gene: TRBJ1-1
CDR3aa: CAWYRLWALNTEAFF

v_gene: TRBV5-6
len: 11
j_gene: TRBJ2-3
CDR3aa: CASSFGFTQYF

v_gene: TRBV7-8
len: 13
j_gene: TRBJ1-5
CDR3aa: CASSKDSNQPQHF

v_gene: TRBV5-1
len: 13
j_gene: TRBJ2-1
CDR3aa: CASSATSYNEQFF

v_gene: TRBV4-3
len: 14
j_gene: TRBJ2-7
CDR3aa: CASSQGRGSYEQYF

v_gene: TRBV7-2
len: 16
j_gene: TRBJ2-4
CDR3aa: CASSPWGELAKNIQYF

v_gene: TRBV24-1
len: 15
j_gene: TRBJ1-5
CDR3aa: CATSAGGAGNQPQHF

v_gene: TRBV21-1
len: 15
j_gene: TRBJ2-1
CDR3aa: CAGKTSGGDYNEQFF

v_gene: TRBV5-5
len: 13
j_gene: TRBJ2-1
CDR3aa: CASSLVSAGEQFF

v_gene: TRBV6-1
len: 15
j_gene: TRBJ1-3
CDR3aa: CAAFPAVSHGNTIYF

v_gene: TRBV9
len: 15
j_gene: TRBJ1-3
CDR3aa: CASSQIQGSGNTIYF

v_gene: TRBV10-3
len: 15
j_gene: TRBJ2-1
CDR3aa: CAISAGLAGANEQFF

v_gene: TRBV10-3
len: 14
j_gene: TRBJ2-7
CDR3aa: CAISSTSYIYEQYF

v_gene: TRBV6-5
len: 17
j_gene: TRBJ2-7
CDR3aa: CASSSNNPGQSSYEQYF

v_gene: TRBV5-1
len: 15
j_gene: TRBJ2-1
CDR3aa: CASSFLAGGADEQFF

v_gene: TRBV3-1
len: 17
j_gene: TRBJ2-1
CDR3aa: CASSQDERDISYNEQFF

v_gene: TRBV5-1
len: 13
j_gene: TRBJ1-5
CDR3aa: CASSLEVNQPQHF

v_gene: TRBV18
len: 15
j_gene: TRBJ1-3
CDR3aa: CASSPLSGPGNTIYF

v_gene: TRBV12-3/TRBV12-4
len: 14
j_gene: TRBJ1-4
CDR3aa: CASTRGQQEEKLFF

v_gene: TRBV12-3/TRBV12-4
len: 14
j_gene: TRBJ2-1
CDR3aa: CASGTSGGAGEQFF

v_gene: TRBV30
len: 14
j_gene: TRBJ1-2
CDR3aa: CAWSVRTRGHGYTF

v_gene: TRBV5-4
len: 17
j_gene: TRBJ1-2
CDR3aa: CASSPPRGRGFNYGYTF

v_gene: TRBV9
len: 15
j_gene: TRBJ2-3
CDR3aa: CASTPGGSFTDTQYF

v_gene: TRBV7-2
len: 13
j_gene: TRBJ2-1
CDR3aa: CASSLGSVREQFF

v_gene: TRBV5-1
len: 14
j_gene: TRBJ2-3
CDR3aa: CASSFDGSTDTQYF

v_gene: TRBV20-1
len: 13
j_gene: TRBJ2-1
CDR3aa: CSGWAGSHNEQFF

v_gene: TRBV29-1
len: 13
j_gene: TRBJ2-7
CDR3aa: CSVASGRIYEQYF

v_gene: TRBV2
len: 16
j_gene: TRBJ1-5
CDR3aa: CASSPGTVPVNQPQHF

v_gene: TRBV5-1
len: 16
j_gene: TRBJ2-1
CDR3aa: CASSLDLLAGGDEQFF

v_gene: TRBV14
len: 15
j_gene: TRBJ2-3
CDR3aa: CASSQNYLGSDTQYF

v_gene: TRBV27
len: 19
j_gene: TRBJ2-3
CDR3aa: CASSPRSAGGLWETDTQYF

v_gene: TRBV19
len: 16
j_gene: TRBJ2-2
CDR3aa: CASSTLSAGAGGELFF

v_gene: TRBV2
len: 13
j_gene: TRBJ2-2
CDR3aa: CASSEVWLGELFF

v_gene: TRBV6-5
len: 11
j_gene: TRBJ2-5
CDR3aa: CASRDQETQYF

v_gene: TRBV6-1
len: 15
j_gene: TRBJ2-5
CDR3aa: CASSTTSGYQETQYF

v_gene: TRBV7-2
len: 15
j_gene: TRBJ2-2
CDR3aa: CASSLGLAGSGELFF